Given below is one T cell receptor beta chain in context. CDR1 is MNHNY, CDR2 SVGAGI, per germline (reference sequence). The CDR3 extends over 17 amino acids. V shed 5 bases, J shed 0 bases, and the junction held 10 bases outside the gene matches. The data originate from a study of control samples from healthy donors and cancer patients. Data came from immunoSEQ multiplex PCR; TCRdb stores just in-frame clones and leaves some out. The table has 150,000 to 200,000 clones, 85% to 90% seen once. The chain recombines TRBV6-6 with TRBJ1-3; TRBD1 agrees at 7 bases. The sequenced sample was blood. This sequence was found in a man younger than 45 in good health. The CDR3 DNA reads TGTGCCAGCAGTCGCTCGGACAGGTCCTACTCTGGAAACACCATATATTTT. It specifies CASSRSDRSYSGNTIYF.